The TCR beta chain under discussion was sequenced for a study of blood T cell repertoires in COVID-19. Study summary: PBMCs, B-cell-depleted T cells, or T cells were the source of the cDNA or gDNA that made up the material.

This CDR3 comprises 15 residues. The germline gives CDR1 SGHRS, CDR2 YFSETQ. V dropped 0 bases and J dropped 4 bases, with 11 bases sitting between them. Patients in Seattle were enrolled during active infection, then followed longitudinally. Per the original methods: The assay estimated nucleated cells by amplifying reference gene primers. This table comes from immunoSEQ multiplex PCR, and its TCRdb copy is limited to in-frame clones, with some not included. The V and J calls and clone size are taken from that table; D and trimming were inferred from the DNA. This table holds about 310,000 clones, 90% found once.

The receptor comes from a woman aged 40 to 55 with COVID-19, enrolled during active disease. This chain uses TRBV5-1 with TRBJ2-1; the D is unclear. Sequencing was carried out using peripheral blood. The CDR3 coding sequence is TGCGCCAGCAGCTTGGGAGATGGGCTTTACAATGAGCAGTTCTTC. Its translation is CASSLGDGLYNEQFF. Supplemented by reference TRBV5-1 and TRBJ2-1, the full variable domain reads KAGVTQTPRYLIKTRGQQVTLSCSPISGHRSVSWYQQTPGQGLQFLFEYFSETQRNKGNFPGRFSGRQFSNSRSEMNVSTLELGDSALYLCASSLGDGLYNEQFFGPGTRLTVL.